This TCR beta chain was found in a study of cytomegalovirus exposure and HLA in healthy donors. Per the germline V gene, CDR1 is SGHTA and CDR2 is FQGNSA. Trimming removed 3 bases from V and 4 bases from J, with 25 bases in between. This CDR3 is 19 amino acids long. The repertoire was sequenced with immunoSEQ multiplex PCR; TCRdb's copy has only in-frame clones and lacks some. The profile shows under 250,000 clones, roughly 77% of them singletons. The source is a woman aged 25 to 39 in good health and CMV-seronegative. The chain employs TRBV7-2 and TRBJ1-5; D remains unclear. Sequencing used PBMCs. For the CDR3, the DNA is TGTGCCAGCAGCTTCTCGGTAGTGAGCGGGCAGTCTCGAAATCAGCCCCAGCATTTT. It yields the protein CASSFSVVSGQSRNQPQHF.